The entry below gives a single T cell receptor (beta chain) sequence along with its context. Its recognized antigen is unknown. Base-call qualities are not available, and no considerably larger clone is one nucleotide away. Library creation used the immunoSEQ multiplex PCR assay. In its TCRdb copy, this immuneACCESS table keeps in-frame sequences only and misses some clones. Where compared with another copy, unresolved V genes explain less than half of these, and the others have no known cause. Here the sample has tens of thousands of clones; 85% to 90% occur a single time. Together, the top ten hold just over 5% of the sample. The entry originates in a study of T cell changes during pregnancy in multiple sclerosis (dated by TCRdb to about 2019). For the wider study: The study looked at changes in the T cell repertoire across pregnancy in women with multiple sclerosis.

Including the terminal cysteine and phenylalanine, the CDR3 comprises 14 residues. The only DNA kept is the CDR3, 42 bases in frame from the first base. CDR1 and CDR2, looked up from the germline V gene, are SGHTA and FQGNSA. Trimming removed 6 bases from V and 3 bases from J, leaving 12 bases between the germline ends. The V and J segments used are TRBV7-2 and TRBJ1-5; no D gene call is confident. The sequence came from a female donor in good health, enrolled as a control in a pregnancy study. Sequencing was performed on peripheral blood, taken after pregnancy. The nucleotide sequence reads TGTGCCAGCAGGACGGGAGATTCCAATCAGCCCCAGCATTTT. Its translation is CASRTGDSNQPQHF.